This T cell receptor (beta chain) was obtained from a study of T-cell memory formation after mild COVID-19. In the case of this clonotype: Its antigen is not identified.

Study-level points and caveats: The CD4+ clones that contracted clustered mainly within CM and EM, and the CD8+ clones concentrated in EMRA.

The V gene lost 4 bases and the J gene lost 0 bases, with 21 bases spanning the gap. This CDR3 comprises 19 residues. With constant-segment primers, 5'RACE yielded cDNA libraries of TCR alpha and TCR beta that carried sample barcodes and UMIs. TCRdb recomputed calls from the 5' RACE reads with MiXCR, one row per CDR3 protein. The sample lists about 600,000 distinct CDR3 sequences, 20% to 25% occurring once. Material: PBMCs or a T cell subset sorted from them (not recorded which). The sequence derives from an adult woman who had mild COVID-19 (a few samples of this study predate the infection). Cell type and time point are not known. The chain uses TRBV12-3 or TRBV12-4 and TRBJ1-4; D is unclear. The CDR3 region is CASSSQIGSDGTTNEKLFF. DNA of the CDR3: TGTGCCAGCAGTTCGCAGATAGGCTCCGATGGGACAACTAATGAAAAACTGTTTTTT.